This is a list of T cell receptor beta chains from one sample in a study of blood T cell repertoires in COVID-19. Using immunoSEQ multiplex PCR, the repertoire was profiled, and TCRdb retains in-frame clones only, with some absent. The table includes more than 80,000 clones, under 90% detected once. The sample taken for sequencing was peripheral blood. The receptors come from a woman in her fifties or sixties with acute or convalescent COVID-19. The CDR3 runs from the conserved cysteine through the conserved F or W. The order of the fields is V gene, clone size, J gene, D gene, CDR3 protein, CDR3 DNA. The D gene is left open where the match is weak. Clone size is stated in some rows and not others, as once, few, many or a class when expanded.

v_call: TRBV2
clone_size: -
j_call: TRBJ1-2
d_call: TRBD1
cdr3_aa: CASSLQGALGYTF
cdr3_nt: TGTGCCAGCAGTCTTCAGGGGGCACTTGGCTACACCTTC

v_call: TRBV29-1
clone_size: -
j_call: TRBJ2-3
d_call: TRBD1
cdr3_aa: CSVEESGQGVDTQYF
cdr3_nt: TGCAGCGTTGAAGAGTCCGGACAGGGGGTAGATACGCAGTATTTT

v_call: TRBV6-4
clone_size: -
j_call: TRBJ2-1
d_call: TRBD2
cdr3_aa: CASSDSLAGGDEQFF
cdr3_nt: TGTGCCAGCAGTGACTCCCTAGCGGGGGGCGATGAGCAGTTCTTC

v_call: TRBV2
clone_size: -
j_call: TRBJ1-5
d_call: -
cdr3_aa: CASTKGVGSNQPQHF
cdr3_nt: TGTGCCAGCACTAAGGGGGTAGGGAGCAATCAGCCCCAGCATTTT

v_call: TRBV10-3
clone_size: -
j_call: TRBJ2-6
d_call: TRBD2
cdr3_aa: CAISESILAGVTSGANVLTF
cdr3_nt: TGTGCCATCAGTGAGTCGATTTTAGCGGGGGTGACGTCTGGGGCCAACGTCCTGACTTTC

v_call: TRBV5-3
clone_size: -
j_call: TRBJ1-2
d_call: -
cdr3_aa: CARSLNRNSYGYTF
cdr3_nt: TGTGCCAGAAGCTTGAACAGAAATTCCTATGGCTACACCTTC

v_call: TRBV12-3/TRBV12-4
clone_size: -
j_call: TRBJ1-2
d_call: TRBD1
cdr3_aa: CASRPRDSHGYTF
cdr3_nt: TGTGCCAGCAGACCCCGGGACAGTCATGGCTACACCTTC

v_call: TRBV3-1/TRBV3-2
clone_size: -
j_call: TRBJ2-5
d_call: TRBD2
cdr3_aa: CASSQLAGGLETQYF
cdr3_nt: TGTGCCAGCAGCCAACTAGCGGGGGGGCTGGAGACCCAGTACTTC

v_call: TRBV10-3
clone_size: -
j_call: TRBJ2-3
d_call: -
cdr3_aa: CAISESRTSDTQYF
cdr3_nt: TGTGCCATCAGTGAGTCGCGCACTTCAGATACGCAGTATTTT

v_call: TRBV9
clone_size: -
j_call: TRBJ2-1
d_call: TRBD1
cdr3_aa: CASSVQPGQGNEQFF
cdr3_nt: TGTGCCAGCAGCGTACAACCGGGACAGGGCAATGAGCAGTTCTTC

v_call: TRBV2
clone_size: -
j_call: TRBJ1-4
d_call: -
cdr3_aa: CASRHQATNEKLFF
cdr3_nt: TGTGCCAGCAGGCATCAGGCAACTAATGAAAAACTGTTTTTT

v_call: TRBV18
clone_size: -
j_call: TRBJ2-5
d_call: TRBD2
cdr3_aa: CASSWTSPEETQYF
cdr3_nt: TGTGCCAGCTCTTGGACTAGCCCCGAAGAGACCCAGTACTTC

v_call: TRBV18
clone_size: -
j_call: TRBJ2-2
d_call: -
cdr3_aa: CASSPGADTGELFF
cdr3_nt: TGTGCCAGCTCACCAGGGGCTGATACCGGGGAGCTGTTTTTT

v_call: TRBV6-5
clone_size: once
j_call: TRBJ1-1
d_call: -
cdr3_aa: CASSYGGTEAFF
cdr3_nt: TGTGCCAGCAGTTACGGGGGGACTGAAGCTTTCTTT

v_call: TRBV19
clone_size: -
j_call: TRBJ2-3
d_call: TRBD2
cdr3_aa: CASTPGTSGSTDTQYF
cdr3_nt: TGTGCCAGTACCCCCGGGACTAGCGGAAGCACAGATACGCAGTATTTT

v_call: TRBV5-1
clone_size: once
j_call: TRBJ2-1
d_call: TRBD2
cdr3_aa: CASSVGTSGMNEQFF
cdr3_nt: TGCGCCAGCAGCGTAGGGACTAGCGGGATGAATGAGCAGTTCTTC

v_call: TRBV15
clone_size: -
j_call: TRBJ1-2
d_call: TRBD1
cdr3_aa: CATSRNRGLNYGYTF
cdr3_nt: TGTGCCACCAGCAGGAACAGGGGACTTAACTATGGCTACACCTTC

v_call: TRBV7-3
clone_size: -
j_call: TRBJ1-2
d_call: -
cdr3_aa: CASSLTGRGYGYTF
cdr3_nt: TGTGCCAGCAGCTTAACCGGCAGAGGTTATGGCTACACCTTC

v_call: TRBV5-6
clone_size: -
j_call: TRBJ2-1
d_call: -
cdr3_aa: CASSLFEVTYNEQFF
cdr3_nt: TGTGCCAGCAGCTTGTTCGAGGTAACCTACAATGAGCAGTTCTTC

v_call: TRBV2
clone_size: -
j_call: TRBJ1-5
d_call: -
cdr3_aa: CASSEPGTEEKHF
cdr3_nt: TGTGCCAGCAGTGAACCCGGGACTGAGGAAAAGCATTTT

v_call: TRBV28
clone_size: -
j_call: TRBJ1-1
d_call: -
cdr3_aa: CASKTGTHPNTEAFF
cdr3_nt: TGTGCCAGCAAAACCGGGACACACCCGAACACTGAAGCTTTCTTT

v_call: TRBV30
clone_size: once
j_call: TRBJ1-3
d_call: TRBD1
cdr3_aa: CAWSGARTGESRAIYF
cdr3_nt: TGTGCCTGGAGTGGTGCTAGGACAGGGGAATCCCGGGCCATATATTTT

v_call: TRBV7-9
clone_size: -
j_call: TRBJ2-1
d_call: -
cdr3_aa: CASSLYWDSNYNEQFF
cdr3_nt: TGTGCCAGCAGCTTATATTGGGACTCTAACTACAATGAGCAGTTCTTC

v_call: TRBV19
clone_size: -
j_call: TRBJ2-3
d_call: TRBD2
cdr3_aa: CASSSFIGGRFADTQYF
cdr3_nt: TGTGCCAGTAGTTCTTTTATAGGCGGGAGGTTCGCAGATACGCAGTATTTT

v_call: TRBV28
clone_size: -
j_call: TRBJ2-3
d_call: TRBD2
cdr3_aa: CASSSGRGFGTDTQYF
cdr3_nt: TGTGCCAGCAGTTCTGGGCGGGGGTTTGGCACAGATACGCAGTATTTT

v_call: TRBV28
clone_size: -
j_call: TRBJ1-2
d_call: -
cdr3_aa: CASSPRTALGYTF
cdr3_nt: TGTGCCAGCAGTCCCAGGACAGCCCTGGGCTACACCTTC

v_call: TRBV5-6
clone_size: -
j_call: TRBJ2-1
d_call: TRBD1
cdr3_aa: CASSFGTGAHNEQFF
cdr3_nt: TGTGCCAGCAGCTTCGGGACAGGGGCCCACAATGAGCAGTTCTTC

v_call: TRBV6-5
clone_size: -
j_call: TRBJ2-1
d_call: TRBD2
cdr3_aa: CASSSGGAVEQFF
cdr3_nt: TGTGCCAGCAGCAGCGGGGGGGCGGTTGAGCAGTTCTTC

v_call: TRBV4-1
clone_size: -
j_call: TRBJ1-2
d_call: -
cdr3_aa: CASSQEGGYGYTF
cdr3_nt: TGCGCCAGCAGCCAAGAAGGAGGCTATGGCTACACCTTC

v_call: TRBV4-1
clone_size: -
j_call: TRBJ2-3
d_call: TRBD1
cdr3_aa: CASSHRQGLGVTDTQYF
cdr3_nt: TGCGCCAGCAGCCACCGACAGGGGTTGGGGGTCACAGATACGCAGTATTTT

v_call: TRBV3-1/TRBV3-2
clone_size: -
j_call: TRBJ2-1
d_call: TRBD1
cdr3_aa: CASSQRQGSYNEQFF
cdr3_nt: TGTGCCAGCAGCCAACGACAGGGGTCCTACAATGAGCAGTTCTTC

v_call: TRBV6-5
clone_size: few
j_call: TRBJ1-3
d_call: TRBD1
cdr3_aa: CASRGDRDSGNTIYF
cdr3_nt: TGTGCCAGCAGGGGGGACAGGGACTCTGGAAACACCATATATTTT

v_call: TRBV3-1/TRBV3-2
clone_size: few
j_call: TRBJ1-1
d_call: -
cdr3_aa: CASSQEGRVGTEAFF
cdr3_nt: TGTGCCAGCAGCCAAGAGGGCAGGGTTGGCACTGAAGCTTTCTTT

v_call: TRBV9
clone_size: -
j_call: TRBJ2-5
d_call: TRBD2
cdr3_aa: CASSPGTSGKETQYF
cdr3_nt: TGTGCCAGCAGCCCCGGGACTAGCGGAAAAGAGACCCAGTACTTC

v_call: TRBV18
clone_size: -
j_call: TRBJ2-1
d_call: TRBD2
cdr3_aa: CASSPGLAGTYNEQFF
cdr3_nt: TGTGCCAGCTCACCAGGACTAGCGGGAACCTACAATGAGCAGTTCTTC

v_call: TRBV28
clone_size: -
j_call: TRBJ1-1
d_call: -
cdr3_aa: CASSPPGHLNTEAFF
cdr3_nt: TGTGCCAGCAGTCCACCAGGCCACCTGAACACTGAAGCTTTCTTT

v_call: TRBV4-2
clone_size: -
j_call: TRBJ2-2
d_call: TRBD2
cdr3_aa: CASSQVGQRGGAGELFF
cdr3_nt: TGTGCCAGCAGCCAAGTCGGCCAGCGGGGGGGTGCCGGGGAGCTGTTTTTT

v_call: TRBV11-2
clone_size: few
j_call: TRBJ2-2
d_call: TRBD2
cdr3_aa: CASSLDRLAVGELFF
cdr3_nt: TGTGCCAGCAGCTTAGATAGACTAGCGGTCGGGGAGCTGTTTTTT

v_call: TRBV19
clone_size: -
j_call: TRBJ2-6
d_call: -
cdr3_aa: CASSLRRAGANVLTF
cdr3_nt: TGTGCCAGTAGCCTTCGGCGAGCGGGGGCCAACGTCCTGACTTTC

v_call: TRBV18
clone_size: -
j_call: TRBJ1-1
d_call: -
cdr3_aa: CASSPRQAEGSTEAFF
cdr3_nt: TGTGCCAGCTCACCACGGCAGGCCGAAGGGAGCACTGAAGCTTTCTTT

v_call: TRBV12-3/TRBV12-4
clone_size: -
j_call: TRBJ1-1
d_call: TRBD1
cdr3_aa: CASSPDRGTEAFF
cdr3_nt: TGTGCCAGCAGCCCCGACAGGGGCACTGAAGCTTTCTTT

v_call: TRBV19
clone_size: few
j_call: TRBJ1-2
d_call: -
cdr3_aa: CASSLGGLHYGYTF
cdr3_nt: TGTGCCAGTAGTCTCGGGGGGCTCCACTATGGCTACACCTTC

v_call: TRBV28
clone_size: few
j_call: TRBJ2-7
d_call: TRBD2
cdr3_aa: CASTTSPGVSYEQYF
cdr3_nt: TGTGCCAGCACGACTAGCCCAGGAGTCTCCTACGAGCAGTACTTC

v_call: TRBV27
clone_size: -
j_call: TRBJ1-6
d_call: TRBD1
cdr3_aa: CASRPNRDSNSPLHF
cdr3_nt: TGTGCCAGCAGGCCCAACCGGGACAGCAATTCACCCCTCCACTTT

v_call: TRBV11-3
clone_size: -
j_call: TRBJ2-7
d_call: -
cdr3_aa: CASSLDRPVAESYEQYF
cdr3_nt: TGTGCCAGCAGCTTAGATCGTCCTGTCGCAGAATCCTACGAGCAGTACTTC

v_call: TRBV19
clone_size: -
j_call: TRBJ2-1
d_call: TRBD2
cdr3_aa: CASSIDHVMVSGGDNEQFF
cdr3_nt: TGTGCCAGTAGTATAGATCACGTCATGGTTAGCGGGGGAGACAATGAGCAGTTCTTC

v_call: TRBV6-5
clone_size: -
j_call: TRBJ1-1
d_call: -
cdr3_aa: CASSYLRANTEAFF
cdr3_nt: TGTGCCAGCAGTTACCTCAGGGCGAACACTGAAGCTTTCTTT

v_call: TRBV19
clone_size: -
j_call: TRBJ1-5
d_call: -
cdr3_aa: CASTRQVNQPQHF
cdr3_nt: TGTGCCAGTACCCGACAGGTTAATCAGCCCCAGCATTTT

v_call: TRBV21-1
clone_size: -
j_call: TRBJ2-1
d_call: -
cdr3_aa: CASSRAKYTSGSPEQFF
cdr3_nt: TGTGCCAGCAGCCGAGCAAAGTACACTAGCGGGAGCCCTGAGCAGTTCTTC

v_call: TRBV2
clone_size: -
j_call: TRBJ2-2
d_call: -
cdr3_aa: CASSEAGWRELFF
cdr3_nt: TGTGCCAGCAGTGAGGCAGGGTGGCGGGAGCTGTTTTTT

v_call: TRBV6-2/TRBV6-3
clone_size: -
j_call: TRBJ2-1
d_call: TRBD2
cdr3_aa: CASSYSAGAPSNEQFF
cdr3_nt: TGTGCCAGCAGTTACTCAGCGGGGGCCCCTTCCAATGAGCAGTTCTTC

v_call: TRBV28
clone_size: -
j_call: TRBJ2-3
d_call: TRBD2
cdr3_aa: CASSFGAGYTDTQYF
cdr3_nt: TGTGCCAGCAGTTTTGGAGCGGGGTACACAGATACGCAGTATTTT

v_call: TRBV7-9
clone_size: once
j_call: TRBJ2-1
d_call: TRBD2
cdr3_aa: CASSLGLAGNEQFF
cdr3_nt: TGTGCCAGCAGCTTGGGACTAGCAGGTAATGAGCAGTTCTTC

v_call: TRBV5-1
clone_size: once
j_call: TRBJ2-3
d_call: -
cdr3_aa: CASSLVSHTQYF
cdr3_nt: TGCGCCAGCAGCTTGGTATCTCATACGCAGTATTTT

v_call: TRBV12-5
clone_size: -
j_call: TRBJ2-6
d_call: TRBD1
cdr3_aa: CASGPTGASSGANVLTF
cdr3_nt: TGTGCTAGTGGGCCCACAGGGGCGAGCTCTGGGGCCAACGTCCTGACTTTC

v_call: TRBV7-3
clone_size: -
j_call: TRBJ2-1
d_call: TRBD2
cdr3_aa: CASSINPGTSGRGNEQFF
cdr3_nt: TGTGCCAGCAGCATAAACCCCGGGACTAGCGGGAGGGGGAATGAGCAGTTCTTC

v_call: TRBV5-1
clone_size: once
j_call: TRBJ1-1
d_call: -
cdr3_aa: CASSFQGANTEAFF
cdr3_nt: TGCGCCAGCAGCTTTCAAGGAGCTAACACTGAAGCTTTCTTT

v_call: TRBV19
clone_size: few
j_call: TRBJ2-7
d_call: TRBD1
cdr3_aa: CATRPGQGLYEQYF
cdr3_nt: TGTGCCACTAGGCCGGGACAGGGTCTCTACGAGCAGTACTTC

v_call: TRBV5-1
clone_size: -
j_call: TRBJ1-1
d_call: -
cdr3_aa: CASSSGGKAFF
cdr3_nt: TGCGCCAGCAGTTCCGGGGGAAAAGCTTTCTTT